This TCR beta chain was sequenced in a study of T cell responses to AZD1222 COVID-19 vaccine. The CDR3 length is 14 residues. Germline CDR1 is GTSNPN and CDR2 is SVGIG (reference sequence). J was trimmed by 2 bases and V by 2 bases; bases with no gene match: 5. Produced via immunoSEQ multiplex PCR; TCRdb's table is partial and in-frame only. This sample carries about 97,000 clones, 70% to 90% of them seen once, and the ten largest clones take 2.8%. V usage is TRBV30 and J usage is TRBJ2-7; 8 bases are a match to TRBD1. The sequence was collected from an adult in good health. The sample here was peripheral blood, taken on day 0 of AZD1222 vaccination. Here the CDR3 reads CAWSSRGRAYEQYF. As DNA, the CDR3 is TGTGCCTGGAGTAGCAGGGGGCGAGCCTACGAGCAGTACTTC.